The 32 T cell receptor beta chains below come from one sample, sequenced in a study of shared clonotypes between healthy human individuals. The repertoire was sequenced with immunoSEQ multiplex PCR; TCRdb's copy has only in-frame clones and lacks some. The sample holds 2,500,000 or so clones, roughly 93% seen once. Sequenced material: naive CD4+ T cells from PBMCs. The subset was: CD45RA+ positively selected. These receptors all stem from a man aged 18-30 years in good health. Some clones in this sample may be carry-over from other donors' samples.

The V call is TRBV5-1, the J call TRBJ1-5; TRBD1 matches at 9 bases. J was trimmed by 4 bases and V by 0 bases; bases with no gene match: 2. CDR1 SGHRS and CDR2 YFSETQ come from the germline V gene. This CDR3 is 15 amino acids long. CDR3 DNA sequence: TGCGCCAGCAGCTTGGGGGACAGGGAGAATCAGCCCCAGCATTTT. Translating gives CASSLGDRENQPQHF.

The chain joins TRBV28 to TRBJ1-2, with D hard to call. Germline CDR1 and CDR2: MDHEN and SYDVKM. The CDR3 runs 12 residues. V lost 3 bases, J lost 5 bases, and 7 bases lay in between. The CDR3: CASSFVTYGYTF. In nucleotides, the CDR3 is TGTGCCAGCAGTTTCGTGACATATGGCTACACCTTC.

The chain employs TRBV11-2 and TRBJ2-1, with D perhaps assigned TRBD1 or TRBD2 (5 bases each). The germline V and J ends were trimmed by 4 bases and 10 bases, with 20 bases remaining between them. The germline CDR1 and CDR2 sequences are SGHAT and FQNNGV. The CDR3 spans 15 residues. CDR3 residues: CASSSHGTRGSEQFF. The CDR3 region has the DNA TGTGCCAGCAGCTCACACGGGACGCGAGGCAGCGAGCAGTTCTTC.

The gene calls are TRBV6-1 and TRBJ1-5, with 8 nucleotides matching TRBD1. CDR3 length equals 15 residues. Trimming at V came to 5 bases and at J to 2 bases, leaving 5 bases not matched to a gene. The germline gives CDR1 MNHNS, CDR2 SASEGT. This chain's CDR3 is CASSPQDRGNQPQHF. The CDR3 DNA is TGTGCCAGCAGTCCCCAGGACAGGGGCAATCAGCCCCAGCATTTT.

This rearrangement joins TRBV10-3 to TRBJ2-3, with 12 bases fitting TRBD2. This CDR3 is 19 amino acids long. Trimming removed 6 bases from V and 3 bases from J; junction bases left unmatched: 16. Germline loops: CDR1 ENHRY, CDR2 SYGVKD. The CDR3 DNA follows: TGTGCCATCAGCCCAGCCGAACTGACTAGCGGGAGTGCGACAGATACGCAGTATTTT. It yields the protein CAISPAELTSGSATDTQYF.

CDR3 in amino acids: CASSLAKSSHTEAFF. For the CDR3, the DNA is TGTGCCAGCAGCTTGGCCAAATCTTCCCACACTGAAGCTTTCTTT. This chain uses TRBV5-4 with TRBJ1-1; D uncertain. Germline loops: CDR1 SGHNT, CDR2 YYREEE (reference sequence). The CDR3 loop spans 15 amino acids. V lost 0 bases and J lost 3, with 12 bases in between.

The chain joins TRBV6-1 to TRBJ2-7, with 7 bases lining up with TRBD2. The CDR3 has 17 residues. Germline CDR1 reads MNHNS; CDR2 reads SASEGT. J gave up 2 bases and V 2 bases, and 12 bases lay outside the gene matches. The CDR3 loop is CASSERRMMSGAYEQYF. The CDR3 DNA follows: TGTGCCAGCAGTGAAAGGCGGATGATGAGCGGGGCCTACGAGCAGTACTTC.

Only one count was recorded for this clone. The rearrangement links TRBV11-2 to TRBJ1-1; the D gene is possibly TRBD1 (6 bases). The CDR3 is 15 residues long. V was clipped by 4 bases and J by 2 bases, with 14 bases between them. Per the germline V gene, CDR1 is SGHAT and CDR2 is FQNNGV. CDR3 sequence: CASSSYHRANTEAFF. The CDR3 nucleotides are TGTGCCAGCAGCTCGTACCACAGGGCCAACACTGAAGCTTTCTTT.

The chain carries TRBV5-1 and TRBJ1-1, with 7 bases matching TRBD1. Trimming at V came to 4 bases and at J to 5 bases, leaving 11 bases not matched to a gene. The CDR3 runs to 15 residues. From germline, CDR1 is SGHRS and CDR2 YFSETQ. The CDR3: CASSLRQGAGTEAFF. DNA of the CDR3: TGCGCCAGCAGCCTACGACAGGGAGCCGGAACTGAAGCTTTCTTT.

The CDR3 DNA follows: TGTGCCAGCAGTTACTGGGACAGGGTCCCTTATGGCTACACCTTC. Residues: CASSYWDRVPYGYTF. This chain connects TRBV6-5 to TRBJ1-2; 9 bases are a match to TRBD1. Germline V gene lookup returns CDR1 MNHEY and CDR2 SVGAGI. V was pared by 1 base and J by 5 bases, with 5 bases of the junction left unmatched. The CDR3 is made up of 15 amino acids.

The chain carries TRBV6-6 and TRBJ2-1; D may be TRBD1 or TRBD2 (6 bases each). Trimming took 6 bases from V and 0 from J, leaving 15 bases between them. CDR3 length: 16 residues. Germline V gives CDR1 MNHNY, CDR2 SVGAGI (reference sequence). This CDR3 reads CASRATGASSYNEQFF. In DNA, the CDR3 is TGTGCCAGCAGGGCCACGGGGGCCAGCTCCTACAATGAGCAGTTCTTC.

This chain links TRBV9 with TRBJ2-1; maybe TRBD1 (7 bases). The length of the CDR3 is 16 residues. The germline gives CDR1 SGDLS, CDR2 YYNGEE. Trimming removed 4 bases from V and 0 bases from J, with 14 bases in between. The DNA of the CDR3 is TGTGCCAGCAGCTTCAGGGGGGCCCACTCCTACAATGAGCAGTTCTTC. Amino acids: CASSFRGAHSYNEQFF.

The chain joins TRBV7-2 to TRBJ2-4; 10 nucleotides align to TRBD2. V lost 5 bases and J lost 1; bases outside the gene matches: 11. In germline, CDR1 is SGHTA, CDR2 FQGNSA. The CDR3 consists of 18 residues. The CDR3 loop is CASSLDPAGGTAKNIQYF. In DNA, the CDR3 is TGTGCCAGCAGCCTGGACCCAGCGGGAGGGACCGCCAAAAACATTCAGTACTTC.

This chain uses TRBV7-9 with TRBJ1-3; TRBD1 matches at 9 bases. The CDR3 consists of 18 residues. Trimming at V came to 1 base and at J to 0 bases, leaving 7 bases not matched to a gene. From germline, CDR1 is SEHNR and CDR2 FQNEAQ (reference sequence). As DNA, the CDR3 is TGTGCCAGCAGCTTAGTCTACAGGGGGCCTGCCTCTGGAAACACCATATATTTT. As protein: CASSLVYRGPASGNTIYF.

The rearrangement uses TRBV27 and TRBJ2-7, with 11 bases aligning to TRBD1. CDR3 length: 13 amino acids. J was trimmed by 7 bases and V by 7 bases; bases with no gene match: 6. Germline lookup yields CDR1 MNHEY and CDR2 SMNVEV (reference sequence). The CDR3: CASKRTGGGEQYF. The CDR3 nucleotides read TGTGCCAGCAAGCGGACAGGGGGCGGAGAGCAGTACTTC.

V is TRBV2 and J is TRBJ1-5; D is undetermined. CDR3 length: 15 amino acids. The germline V gene encodes CDR1 SNHLY and CDR2 FYNNEI. V shed 5 bases and J shed 2 bases, with 13 bases lying between them. CDR3 sequence: CASSFDGLGNQPQHF. In nucleotides, the CDR3 is TGTGCCAGCAGTTTTGACGGACTTGGCAATCAGCCCCAGCATTTT.

This chain uses TRBV2 with TRBJ2-5; 12 bases map to TRBD2. The trim removed 2 bases at V and 5 bases at J, leaving 9 bases unmatched. CDR1 and CDR2 (germline): SNHLY, FYNNEI. The CDR3 sequence is 17 residues long. CDR3 coding DNA: TGTGCCAGCAGTGAACGGCGGCTAGCGGGAGGGTCGGAGACCCAGTACTTC. This encodes CASSERRLAGGSETQYF.

The rearrangement uses TRBV27 and TRBJ1-5, with D perhaps TRBD1 (6 bases). Germline V gives CDR1 MNHEY, CDR2 SMNVEV (reference sequence). The CDR3 contains 13 residues. The ends were cut back, 2 bases at V and 6 bases at J, with 8 bases in the middle. CDR3 protein: CASSLARGQPQHF. CDR3 coding DNA: TGTGCCAGCAGTTTAGCCAGGGGTCAGCCCCAGCATTTT.

A remark on this clone: The same CDR3 arises from other DNA sequences in this sample as well. This rearrangement joins TRBV11-2 to TRBJ2-5, with a tentative D call TRBD1 (6 bases). Germline CDR1 and CDR2: SGHAT and FQNNGV. The CDR3 loop spans 14 amino acids. V lost 1 base, J lost 5 bases, and 11 bases lay in between. Here the CDR3 DNA reads TGTGCCAGCAGCTTAGGGTCGAGGGGGGAGACCCAGTACTTC. Protein product: CASSLGSRGETQYF. The whole variable domain, remainder taken from reference TRBV11-2 and TRBJ2-5, is EAGVAQSPRYKIIEKRQSVAFWCNPISGHATLYWYQQILGQGPKLLIQFQNNGVVDDSQLPKDRFSAERLKGVDSTLKIQPAKLEDSAVYLCASSLGSRGETQYFGPGTRLLVL.

The chain joins TRBV28 to TRBJ2-3; D gene unclear. V lost 8 bases, J lost 5 bases, and 11 bases lay in between. From germline, CDR1 is MDHEN and CDR2 SYDVKM. This CDR3 contains 12 residues. In DNA, the CDR3 is TGTGCCAGCTCTGGGCCTGAAGATACGCAGTATTTT. It codes for CASSGPEDTQYF.

The rearrangement uses TRBV11-2 and TRBJ2-7, with TRBD2 matching over 9 bases. The V and J ends lost 5 bases and 2 bases, in that order; junction bases with no gene match: 7. The CDR3 runs 15 residues. Germline V gene data show CDR1 as SGHAT and CDR2 as FQNNGV. The CDR3, as DNA: TGTGCCAGCAGCCCTCATGCGGGAGGGCCCTACGAGCAGTACTTC. Its protein product is CASSPHAGGPYEQYF.

The rearrangement joins TRBV5-1 to TRBJ2-3; TRBD2 matches 11 bases. CDR3 length equals 18 residues. The ends lost 0 bases at V and 2 bases at J; junction bases unmatched: 8. Germline-derived CDR1 and CDR2 are SGHRS and YFSETQ. This CDR3 is CASSLEPTSGSTTDTQYF. In DNA form, the CDR3 reads TGCGCCAGCAGCTTGGAACCCACTAGCGGGAGCACCACAGATACGCAGTATTTT.

The chain uses TRBV7-2 and TRBJ1-5, with D uncertain. V was shortened by 8 bases and J by 0 bases, with 8 bases between the two germline ends. The CDR3 covers 13 residues. The germline V gene encodes CDR1 SGHTA and CDR2 FQGNSA. The CDR3 sequence: CASGVYSNQPQHF. CDR3 nucleotide sequence: TGTGCCAGCGGAGTATATAGCAATCAGCCCCAGCATTTT.

The chain is built from TRBV10-3 and TRBJ2-3, with D perhaps TRBD1 (6 bases). Germline V gene lookup returns CDR1 ENHRY and CDR2 SYGVKD. This CDR3 spans 16 amino acids. V dropped 3 bases and J dropped 2 bases, with 15 bases sitting between them. CDR3 in amino acids: CAISEGAGVPTDTQYF. CDR3 DNA: TGTGCCATCAGTGAAGGGGCAGGGGTACCCACAGATACGCAGTATTTT.

The genes are TRBV14 and TRBJ1-2, with 10 bases that match TRBD1. Per the germline V gene, CDR1 is SGHDN and CDR2 is FVKESK. The CDR3 extends over 15 amino acids. Trimming cost V 3 bases and J 4 bases; bases outside gene matches: 5. CDR3 DNA sequence: TGTGCCAGCAGCCATTCGGGACAGGGGACCTATGGCTACACCTTC. Translation: CASSHSGQGTYGYTF.

The chain is built from TRBV30 and TRBJ2-7, with 10 bases matching TRBD1. The junction had 3 bases not matched to a gene; V was cut back by 4 bases and J by 3 bases. The CDR3 spans 13 residues. Germline V gene data show CDR1 as GTSNPN and CDR2 as SVGIG (reference sequence). CDR3 in amino acids: CAWNRDRGYEQYF. The CDR3 coding sequence is TGTGCCTGGAACCGGGACAGGGGCTACGAGCAGTACTTC.

The CDR3 nucleotides are TGCGCCAGCGCTAACGATGCGGGGAGCACAGATACGCAGTATTTT. It is translated as CASANDAGSTDTQYF. The genes are TRBV5-1 and TRBJ2-3, with a possible D match to TRBD2 (6 bases). V shed 7 bases and J shed 0 bases, with 15 bases lying between them. CDR3 size: 15 residues. Germline CDR1 is SGHRS and CDR2 is YFSETQ.

The gene calls are TRBV19 and TRBJ2-7; possible D gene TRBD2, 5 bases. V lost 1 base to trimming and J lost 3 bases, with 10 bases between them. The germline CDR1 and CDR2 sequences are LNHDA and SQIVND (reference sequence). The CDR3 sequence is 14 residues long. CDR3 nucleotide sequence: TGTGCCAGTAGTATAGGGGGAGCACGCTACGAGCAGTACTTC. Amino acids: CASSIGGARYEQYF. Looking up the rest from reference TRBV19 and TRBJ2-7 gives the full variable domain: DGGITQSPKYLFRKEGQNVTLSCEQNLNHDAMYWYRQDPGQGLRLIYYSQIVNDFQKGDIAEGYSVSREKKESFPLTVTSAQKNPTAFYLCASSIGGARYEQYFGPGTRLTVT.

J is TRBJ2-6 and V is TRBV11-2; possibly TRBD2 for D (7 bases). Germline lookup yields CDR1 SGHAT and CDR2 FQNNGV. CDR3 size: 11 residues. Trimming took 5 bases from V and 18 from J, leaving 14 bases between them. The CDR3 DNA reads TGTGCCAGCAGCGGGGGGGGGCCCCCGACTTTC. This codes for CASSGGGPPTF.

This clone was seen a single time. The rearrangement joins TRBV28 to TRBJ2-7; 8 bases match TRBD2. The junction had 5 bases not matched to a gene; V was cut back by 3 bases and J by 4 bases. Germline V CDR1 and CDR2: MDHEN, SYDVKM. This CDR3 is built from 14 residues. CDR3 sequence: CASSFRGRRYEQYF. The CDR3 bases are TGTGCCAGCAGTTTCCGCGGGAGGCGGTACGAGCAGTACTTC.

J is TRBJ2-2 and V is TRBV6-5; 9 bases are shared with TRBD2. The CDR3 length is 16 residues. After removal of 0 bases from V and 4 bases from J, the junction contained 3 bases not matched to a gene. The germline V gene encodes CDR1 MNHEY and CDR2 SVGAGI. CDR3 sequence reads: CASSYSGGRGTGELFF. DNA of the CDR3: TGTGCCAGCAGTTACTCGGGCGGGAGGGGCACCGGGGAGCTGTTTTTT.

This sequence joins TRBV18 and TRBJ2-1; D gene ambiguous. The CDR3 loop spans 15 amino acids. Per the germline V gene, CDR1 is KGHSH and CDR2 is LQKENI. The V end was cut by 2 bases, the J end by 4 bases, with 12 bases between. CDR3 loop: CASSPVGGAYNEQFF. In DNA, the CDR3 is TGTGCCAGCTCACCAGTGGGCGGAGCGTACAATGAGCAGTTCTTC.